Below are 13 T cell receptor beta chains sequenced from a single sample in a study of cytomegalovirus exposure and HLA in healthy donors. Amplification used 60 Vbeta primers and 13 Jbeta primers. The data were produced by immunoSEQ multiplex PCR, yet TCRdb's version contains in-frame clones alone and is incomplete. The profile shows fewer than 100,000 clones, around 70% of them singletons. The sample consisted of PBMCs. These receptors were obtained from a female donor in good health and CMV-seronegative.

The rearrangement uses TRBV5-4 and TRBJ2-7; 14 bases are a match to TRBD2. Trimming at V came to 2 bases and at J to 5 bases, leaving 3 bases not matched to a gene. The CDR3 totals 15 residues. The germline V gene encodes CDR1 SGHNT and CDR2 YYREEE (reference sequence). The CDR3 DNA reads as TGTGCCAGCAGCTTTGGGACTAGCGGGAGCAACGAGCAGTACTTC. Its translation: CASSFGTSGSNEQYF. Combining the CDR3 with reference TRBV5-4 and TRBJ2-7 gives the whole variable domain ETGVTQSPTHLIKTRGQQVTLRCSSQSGHNTVSWYQQALGQGPQFIFQYYREEENGRGNFPPRFSGLQFPNYSSELNVNALELDDSALYLCASSFGTSGSNEQYFGPGTRLTVT.

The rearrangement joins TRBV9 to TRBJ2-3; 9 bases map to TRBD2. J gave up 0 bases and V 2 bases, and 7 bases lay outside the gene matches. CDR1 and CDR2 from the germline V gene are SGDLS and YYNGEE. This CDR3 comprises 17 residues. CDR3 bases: TGTGCCAGCAGCGTGGGGGGGAGCGGGAGGAGCACAGATACGCAGTATTTT. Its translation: CASSVGGSGRSTDTQYF.

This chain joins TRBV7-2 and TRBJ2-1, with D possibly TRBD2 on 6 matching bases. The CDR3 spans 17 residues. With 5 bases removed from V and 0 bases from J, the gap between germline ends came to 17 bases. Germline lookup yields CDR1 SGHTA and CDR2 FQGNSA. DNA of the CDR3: TGTGCCAGCAGCCCCGGGGCGGGAACCAGCTCCTACAATGAGCAGTTCTTC. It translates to CASSPGAGTSSYNEQFF.

The CDR3 nucleotides read TGCGCCAGCAGGCAAACAGGGGGCGATGGCTACACCTTC. Amino acid sequence: CASRQTGGDGYTF. The rearrangement uses TRBV5-1 and TRBJ1-2; TRBD1 matches at 9 bases. The germline CDR1 and CDR2 sequences are SGHRS and YFSETQ. The CDR3 sequence is 13 residues long. The V and J ends lost 5 bases and 6 bases, in that order; junction bases with no gene match: 5.

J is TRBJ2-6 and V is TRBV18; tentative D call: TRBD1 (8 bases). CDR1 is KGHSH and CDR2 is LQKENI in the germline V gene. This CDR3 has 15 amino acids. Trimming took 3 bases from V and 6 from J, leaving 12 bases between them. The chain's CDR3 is CASSPTGGVANVLTF. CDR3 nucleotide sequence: TGTGCCAGCTCACCCACAGGGGGGGTGGCCAACGTCCTGACTTTC.

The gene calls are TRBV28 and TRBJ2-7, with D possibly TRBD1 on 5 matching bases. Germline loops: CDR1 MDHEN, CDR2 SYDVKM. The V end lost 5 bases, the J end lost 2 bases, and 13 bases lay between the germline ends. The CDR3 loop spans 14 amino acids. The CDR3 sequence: CASSPLSGTYEQYF. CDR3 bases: TGTGCCAGCAGTCCTCTTTCAGGGACCTACGAGCAGTACTTC.

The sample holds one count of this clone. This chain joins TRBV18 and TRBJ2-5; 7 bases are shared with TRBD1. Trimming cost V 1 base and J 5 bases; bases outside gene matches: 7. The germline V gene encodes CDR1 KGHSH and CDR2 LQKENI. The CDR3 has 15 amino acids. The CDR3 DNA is TGTGCCAGCTCACCACTGGGACAGACGGAGGAGACCCAGTACTTC. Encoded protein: CASSPLGQTEETQYF.

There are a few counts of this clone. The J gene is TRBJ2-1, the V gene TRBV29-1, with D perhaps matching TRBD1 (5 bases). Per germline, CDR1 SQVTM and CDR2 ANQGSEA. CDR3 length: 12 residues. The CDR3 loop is CSSRDSYNEQFF. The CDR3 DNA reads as TGCAGTAGCAGGGATTCCTACAATGAGCAGTTCTTC.

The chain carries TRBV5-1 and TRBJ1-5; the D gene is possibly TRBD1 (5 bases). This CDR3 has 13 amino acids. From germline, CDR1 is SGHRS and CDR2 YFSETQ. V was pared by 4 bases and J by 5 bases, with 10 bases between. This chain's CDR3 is CASSRDRDQPQHF. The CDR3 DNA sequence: TGCGCCAGCAGCCGTGACAGAGATCAGCCCCAGCATTTT.

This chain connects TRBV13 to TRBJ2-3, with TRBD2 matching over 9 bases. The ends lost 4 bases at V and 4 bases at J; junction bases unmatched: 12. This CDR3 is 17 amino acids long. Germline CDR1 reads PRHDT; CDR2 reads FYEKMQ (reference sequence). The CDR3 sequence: CASSSPGYAGGPDTQYF. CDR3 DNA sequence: TGTGCCAGCAGCTCCCCCGGCTACGCGGGGGGGCCAGATACGCAGTATTTT.

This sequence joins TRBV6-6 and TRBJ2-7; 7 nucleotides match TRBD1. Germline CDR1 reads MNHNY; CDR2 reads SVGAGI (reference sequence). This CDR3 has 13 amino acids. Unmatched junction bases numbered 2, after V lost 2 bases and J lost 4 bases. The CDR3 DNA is TGTGCCAGCAGTTACACGGGACAGTACGAGCAGTACTTC. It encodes CASSYTGQYEQYF.

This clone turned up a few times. Here the CDR3 reads CASSSVPGNTEAFF. The CDR3 DNA reads as TGTGCCAGCAGTTCCGTCCCGGGGAACACTGAAGCTTTCTTT. The chain has TRBV6-5 and TRBJ1-1; D is uncertain. The CDR3 is made up of 14 amino acids. Germline V CDR1 and CDR2: MNHEY, SVGAGI. V was clipped by 4 bases and J by 1 base, with 10 bases between them.

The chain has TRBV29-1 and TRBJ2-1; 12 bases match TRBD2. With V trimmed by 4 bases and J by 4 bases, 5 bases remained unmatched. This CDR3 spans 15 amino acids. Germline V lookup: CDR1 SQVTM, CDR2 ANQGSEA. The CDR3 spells CSVARTSGVYNEQFF. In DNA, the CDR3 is TGCAGCGTTGCTAGGACTAGCGGGGTGTACAATGAGCAGTTCTTC.